These T cell receptor beta chains were read from a single sample in a study of blood T cell repertoires in COVID-19. Assay used: immunoSEQ multiplex PCR; TCRdb lists only in-frame clones, some missing. The profile shows some 310,000 clones, approximately 89% of them singletons. Material for sequencing was PBMCs or T cells enriched from blood (not recorded which). The receptors originated from a woman younger than 45 who had recovered from COVID-19. Both conserved end residues are part of each CDR3. A D gene is named only where the DNA matches it firmly. Clone size appears in some rows only: once, few, many, or a class for an expanded clone.

>TRBV19|TRBJ2-1|.|.
CASKLRTSAYNEQFF
TGTGCCAGTAAGTTGAGAACGTCGGCCTACAATGAGCAGTTCTTC
>TRBV19|TRBJ2-1|.|.
CASSIDGWSRTAESHNEQFF
TGTGCCAGTAGTATAGATGGTTGGTCCCGTACTGCGGAGTCTCACAATGAGCAGTTCTTC
>TRBV15|TRBJ2-7|.|.
CATSRDPGTGNRGDEQYF
TGTGCCACCAGCAGAGACCCGGGGACTGGGAATAGGGGAGATGAGCAGTACTTC
>TRBV15|TRBJ2-2|.|TRBD1
CATSRDGGRGLFTGELFF
TGTGCCACCAGCAGAGATGGAGGCAGGGGGTTATTTACCGGGGAGCTGTTTTTT
>TRBV6-6|TRBJ1-4|.|TRBD1
CASSRQGTWEKLFF
TGTGCCAGCAGCAGACAGGGGACGTGGGAAAAACTGTTTTTT
>TRBV9|TRBJ2-1|.|.
CASSGRDFLNEQFF
TGTGCCAGCAGCGGCCGGGACTTCCTCAATGAGCAGTTCTTC
>TRBV4-3|TRBJ2-1|.|.
CASSHQRAGDEQFF
TGCGCCAGCAGCCACCAACGTGCCGGTGATGAGCAGTTCTTC
>TRBV7-2|TRBJ1-6|.|.
CASSLALGEGSPLHF
TGTGCCAGCAGCTTAGCGCTGGGGGAGGGATCACCCCTCCACTTT
>TRBV28|TRBJ2-2|.|TRBD2
CASSLREPGELFF
TGTGCCAGCAGTTTGCGGGAGCCCGGGGAGCTGTTTTTT
>TRBV13|TRBJ2-6|.|TRBD2
CASSLDGTRGSGANVLTF
TGTGCCAGCAGCCTAGATGGGACTAGGGGTTCTGGGGCCAACGTCCTGACTTTC
>TRBV15|TRBJ1-1|.|.
CATSRRGGGTEAFF
TGTGCCACCAGCAGACGGGGGGGTGGCACTGAAGCTTTCTTT
>TRBV7-9|TRBJ2-3|once|TRBD2
CASSPGLAGGISSDTQYF
TGTGCCAGCAGCCCCGGACTAGCGGGAGGGATTTCATCAGATACGCAGTATTTT
>TRBV5-1|TRBJ1-2|few|.
CASSLAAGDGYTF
TGCGCCAGCAGCTTGGCTGCAGGGGATGGCTACACCTTC
>TRBV28|TRBJ2-7|once|.
CASRLDGQIYEQYF
TGTGCCAGCAGGCTCGACGGACAGATCTACGAGCAGTACTTC
>TRBV4-2|TRBJ2-5|.|.
CASSHGSLEETQYF
TGTGCCAGCAGCCACGGGAGTCTAGAAGAGACCCAGTACTTC
>TRBV28|TRBJ2-7|.|TRBD1
CASSPLTGGRYEQYF
TGTGCCAGCAGTCCGTTAACAGGGGGCAGGTACGAGCAGTACTTC
>TRBV7-9|TRBJ2-1|once|TRBD1
CASSQYRGRINEQFF
TGTGCCAGCAGTCAATACAGGGGCAGAATAAATGAGCAGTTCTTC
>TRBV6-2/TRBV6-3|TRBJ2-4|.|TRBD2
CASSSPQTSGRNIQYF
TGTGCCAGCAGCTCACCTCAGACTAGCGGGAGAAACATTCAGTACTTC
>TRBV15|TRBJ1-1|.|.
CATSRDQATDTEAFF
TGTGCCACCAGCAGAGATCAGGCCACAGACACTGAAGCTTTCTTT
>TRBV5-6|TRBJ2-5|.|.
CASSLWFGGEVEETQYF
TGTGCCAGCAGCTTGTGGTTTGGGGGCGAGGTAGAAGAGACCCAGTACTTC
>TRBV5-6|TRBJ2-5|.|TRBD2
CASSWGLAGSYQETQYF
TGTGCCAGCAGCTGGGGACTAGCGGGATCGTACCAAGAGACCCAGTACTTC
>TRBV29-1|TRBJ1-2|.|.
CSVDRDYGYTF
TGCAGCGTCGACAGAGACTATGGCTACACCTTC
>TRBV11-1|TRBJ1-1|few|TRBD1
CASSPDRENTEAFF
TGTGCCAGCAGCCCTGACAGGGAGAACACTGAAGCTTTCTTT
>TRBV19|TRBJ1-6|.|.
CASSEGAGDSPLHF
TGTGCCAGTAGTGAGGGCGCGGGTGATTCACCCCTCCACTTT
>TRBV19|TRBJ1-2|few|.
CASSIRDFYGYTF
TGTGCCAGTAGTATAAGAGACTTCTATGGCTACACCTTC
>TRBV5-6|TRBJ2-7|.|.
CASSLLSFASYEQYF
TGTGCCAGCAGCTTGTTGAGCTTCGCATCCTACGAGCAGTACTTC
>TRBV4-2|TRBJ2-7|few|TRBD2
CASSQVGGGPWEQYF
TGTGCCAGCAGCCAAGTTGGGGGAGGGCCGTGGGAGCAGTACTTC
>TRBV5-1|TRBJ1-5|.|.
CASSPNPGYSNQPQHF
TGCGCCAGCAGCCCGAATCCGGGTTACAGCAATCAGCCCCAGCATTTT
>TRBV27|TRBJ2-1|.|TRBD2
CASSLLAGLYNEQFF
TGTGCCAGCAGTTTATTAGCGGGCCTATACAATGAGCAGTTCTTC
>TRBV12-5|TRBJ2-1|.|.
CASGPGGYNEQFF
TGTGCTAGTGGTCCAGGTGGCTACAATGAGCAGTTCTTC
>TRBV7-9|TRBJ1-2|.|TRBD1
CASSQSQDRGPYGYTF
TGTGCCAGCAGCCAGTCGCAGGACAGGGGACCCTATGGCTACACCTTC
>TRBV11-2|TRBJ1-2|.|TRBD1
CASSSMRQGGGYTF
TGTGCCAGCAGCTCGATGCGACAGGGGGGTGGCTACACCTTC
>TRBV28|TRBJ2-7|.|TRBD2
CASSSPWGSSGRAMMQYF
TGTGCCAGCAGTTCCCCCTGGGGGTCTAGCGGGAGGGCCATGATGCAGTACTTC
>TRBV5-6|TRBJ2-3|.|.
CASSLQYATDTQYF
TGTGCCAGCAGCCTCCAATATGCGACAGATACGCAGTATTTT
>TRBV5-4|TRBJ2-2|.|.
CASSRARGRDTGELFF
TGTGCCAGCAGCCGGGCACGGGGTAGAGACACCGGGGAGCTGTTTTTT
>TRBV4-1|TRBJ1-2|.|.
CASRPTGNYGYTF
TGCGCCAGCAGGCCAACAGGGAACTATGGCTACACCTTC
>TRBV9|TRBJ1-6|once|TRBD1
CASSVGGTEYSPLHF
TGTGCCAGCAGCGTAGGAGGGACAGAGTATTCACCCCTCCACTTT
>TRBV15|TRBJ2-3|.|.
CATSREAGTSTDTQYF
TGTGCCACCAGCAGAGAGGCGGGAACAAGCACAGATACGCAGTATTTT
>TRBV4-3|TRBJ2-1|.|.
CASSQEPNSNEQFF
TGCGCCAGCAGCCAAGAACCCAACTCCAATGAGCAGTTCTTC
>TRBV19|TRBJ1-1|.|TRBD1
CASSGPQGALDTEAFF
TGTGCCAGTAGTGGACCACAGGGGGCCCTCGACACTGAAGCTTTCTTT
>TRBV7-3|TRBJ2-1|once|.
CASSFERYNEQFF
TGTGCCAGCAGCTTCGAGCGGTACAATGAGCAGTTCTTC
>TRBV10-3|TRBJ2-1|.|TRBD2
CAISIIAGAFYNEQFF
TGTGCCATCAGTATAATAGCGGGAGCCTTCTACAATGAGCAGTTCTTC
>TRBV5-1|TRBJ1-5|.|TRBD1
CASSFGTGEDQPQHF
TGCGCCAGCAGCTTCGGGACAGGGGAGGACCAGCCCCAGCATTTT
>TRBV7-9|TRBJ1-6|.|.
CASSFNADYNSPLHF
TGTGCCAGCAGCTTTAATGCAGACTATAATTCACCCCTCCACTTT
>TRBV15|TRBJ2-7|.|.
CATSRDIGGSYEQYF
TGTGCCACCAGCAGAGATATCGGGGGCTCCTACGAGCAGTACTTC
>TRBV4-2|TRBJ2-7|.|.
CASSQGLEASYEQYF
TGTGCCAGCAGCCAAGGGTTGGAGGCGTCCTACGAGCAGTACTTC
>TRBV27|TRBJ1-1|.|.
CASSFRENTEAFF
TGTGCCAGCAGTTTCCGGGAAAACACTGAAGCTTTCTTT